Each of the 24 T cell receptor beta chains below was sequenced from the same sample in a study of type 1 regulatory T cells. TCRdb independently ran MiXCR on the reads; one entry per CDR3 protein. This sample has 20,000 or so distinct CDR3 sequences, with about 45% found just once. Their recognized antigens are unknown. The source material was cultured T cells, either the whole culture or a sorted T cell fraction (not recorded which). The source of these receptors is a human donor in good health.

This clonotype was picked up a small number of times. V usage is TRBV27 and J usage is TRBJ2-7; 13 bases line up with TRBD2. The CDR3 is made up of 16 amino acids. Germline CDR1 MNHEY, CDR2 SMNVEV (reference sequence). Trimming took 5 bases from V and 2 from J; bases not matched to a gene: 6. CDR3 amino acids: CASSARTSGGPYEQYF. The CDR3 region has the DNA TGTGCCAGCAGTGCCCGGACTAGCGGGGGTCCCTACGAGCAGTACTTC.

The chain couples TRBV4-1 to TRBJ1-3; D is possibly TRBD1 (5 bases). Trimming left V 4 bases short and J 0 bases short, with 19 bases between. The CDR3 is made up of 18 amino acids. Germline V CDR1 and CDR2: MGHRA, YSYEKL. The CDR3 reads CASSPPWGRRYSGNTIYF. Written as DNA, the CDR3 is TGCGCCAGCAGCCCTCCCTGGGGGAGACGGTACTCTGGAAACACCATATATTTT.

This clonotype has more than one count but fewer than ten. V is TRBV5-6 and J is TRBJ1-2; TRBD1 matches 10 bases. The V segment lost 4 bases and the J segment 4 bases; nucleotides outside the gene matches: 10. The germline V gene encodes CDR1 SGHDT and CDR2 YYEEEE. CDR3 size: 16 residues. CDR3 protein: CASSPLRDRGFYGYTF. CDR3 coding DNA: TGTGCCAGCAGCCCGCTTCGGGACAGGGGATTCTATGGCTACACCTTC.

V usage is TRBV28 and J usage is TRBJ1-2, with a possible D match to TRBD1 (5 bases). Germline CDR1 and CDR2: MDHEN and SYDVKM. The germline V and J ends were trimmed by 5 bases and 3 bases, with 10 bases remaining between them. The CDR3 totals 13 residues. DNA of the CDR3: TGTGCCAGCAGTCCACGGGGGTACTATGGCTACACCTTC. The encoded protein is CASSPRGYYGYTF.

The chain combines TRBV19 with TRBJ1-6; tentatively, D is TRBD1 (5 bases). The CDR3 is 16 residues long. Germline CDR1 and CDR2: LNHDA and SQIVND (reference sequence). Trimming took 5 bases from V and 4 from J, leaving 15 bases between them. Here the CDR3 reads CASSPLGAKYNSPLHF. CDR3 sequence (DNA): TGTGCCAGTAGTCCCCTTGGGGCGAAGTATAATTCACCCCTCCACTTT.

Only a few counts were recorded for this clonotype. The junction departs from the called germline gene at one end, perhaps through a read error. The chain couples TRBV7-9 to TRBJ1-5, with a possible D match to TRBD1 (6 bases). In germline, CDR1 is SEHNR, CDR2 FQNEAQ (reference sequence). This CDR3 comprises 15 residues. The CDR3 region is CASSLGTLSNQPQHF. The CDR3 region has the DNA TGTGCCAGCAGTTTAGGGACACTTAGCAATCAGCCCCAGCATTTT.

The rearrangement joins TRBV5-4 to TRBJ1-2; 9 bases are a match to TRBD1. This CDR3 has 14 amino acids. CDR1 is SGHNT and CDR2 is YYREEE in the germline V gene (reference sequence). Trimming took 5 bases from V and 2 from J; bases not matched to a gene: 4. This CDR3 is CASRLTGGNYGYTF. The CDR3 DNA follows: TGTGCCAGCAGGTTAACAGGGGGCAACTATGGCTACACCTTC.

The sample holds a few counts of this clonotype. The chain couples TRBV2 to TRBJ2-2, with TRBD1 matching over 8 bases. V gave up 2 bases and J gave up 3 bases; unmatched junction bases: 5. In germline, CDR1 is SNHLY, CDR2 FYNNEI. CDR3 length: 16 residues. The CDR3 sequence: CASSEFRGPDTGELFF. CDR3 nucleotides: TGTGCCAGCAGTGAATTCAGGGGGCCGGACACCGGGGAGCTGTTTTTT.

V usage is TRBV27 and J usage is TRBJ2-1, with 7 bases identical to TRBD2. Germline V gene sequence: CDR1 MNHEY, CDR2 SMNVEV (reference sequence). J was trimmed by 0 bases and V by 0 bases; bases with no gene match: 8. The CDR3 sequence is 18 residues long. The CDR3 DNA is TGTGCCAGCAGTTTATCTAGCGGGCGACACCGCTCCTACAATGAGCAGTTCTTC. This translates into CASSLSSGRHRSYNEQFF.

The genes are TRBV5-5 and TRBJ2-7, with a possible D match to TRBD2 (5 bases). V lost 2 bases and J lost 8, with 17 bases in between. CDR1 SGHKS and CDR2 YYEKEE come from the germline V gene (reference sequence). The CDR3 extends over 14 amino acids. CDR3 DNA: TGTGCCAGCAGCTTCCCGGACTGGGCTAGTAAGCAGTACTTC. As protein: CASSFPDWASKQYF.

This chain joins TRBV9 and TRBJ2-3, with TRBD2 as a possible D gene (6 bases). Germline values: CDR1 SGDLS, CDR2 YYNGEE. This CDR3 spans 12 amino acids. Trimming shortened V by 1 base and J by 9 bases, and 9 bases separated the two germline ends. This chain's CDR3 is CASSVFGGTQYF. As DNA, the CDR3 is TGTGCCAGCAGCGTATTCGGAGGGACGCAGTATTTT.

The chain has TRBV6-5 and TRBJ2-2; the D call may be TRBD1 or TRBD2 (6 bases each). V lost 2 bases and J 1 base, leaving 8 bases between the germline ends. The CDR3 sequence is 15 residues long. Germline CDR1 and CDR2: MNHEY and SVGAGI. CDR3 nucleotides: TGTGCCAGCAGTTACAGGGGGGAGAACACCGGGGAGCTGTTTTTT. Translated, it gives CASSYRGENTGELFF.

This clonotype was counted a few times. CDR3 residues: CASSVTGTGGTEAFF. CDR3 in DNA: TGTGCCAGCAGCGTTACCGGGACAGGGGGCACTGAAGCTTTCTTT. The V and J genes are TRBV7-2 and TRBJ1-1; 11 nucleotides line up with TRBD1. Losses at the gene ends were 5 bases for V and 4 bases for J; bases not matched to a gene: 6. Germline lookup yields CDR1 SGHTA and CDR2 FQGNSA. There are 15 residues in the CDR3.

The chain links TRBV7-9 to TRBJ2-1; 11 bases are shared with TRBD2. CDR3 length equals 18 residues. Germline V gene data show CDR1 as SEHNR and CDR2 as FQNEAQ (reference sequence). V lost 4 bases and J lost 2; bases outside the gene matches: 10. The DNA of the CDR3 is TGTGCCAGCAGCTCAATACTTTCTAGCGGGGGGACCTACAATGAGCAGTTCTTC. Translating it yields CASSSILSSGGTYNEQFF.

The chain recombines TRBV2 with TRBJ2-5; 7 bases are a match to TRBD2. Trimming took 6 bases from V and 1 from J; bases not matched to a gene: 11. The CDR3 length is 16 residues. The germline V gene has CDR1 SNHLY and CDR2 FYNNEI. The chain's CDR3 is CASSSVERGIQETQYF. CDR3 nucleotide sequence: TGTGCCAGCAGCTCGGTCGAGCGGGGCATCCAAGAGACCCAGTACTTC.

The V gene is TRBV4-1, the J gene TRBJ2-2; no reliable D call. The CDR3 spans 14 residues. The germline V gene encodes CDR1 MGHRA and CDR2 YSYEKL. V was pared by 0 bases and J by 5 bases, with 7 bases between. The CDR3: CASSQDRRTGELFF. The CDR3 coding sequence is TGCGCCAGCAGCCAAGATCGACGTACCGGGGAGCTGTTTTTT.

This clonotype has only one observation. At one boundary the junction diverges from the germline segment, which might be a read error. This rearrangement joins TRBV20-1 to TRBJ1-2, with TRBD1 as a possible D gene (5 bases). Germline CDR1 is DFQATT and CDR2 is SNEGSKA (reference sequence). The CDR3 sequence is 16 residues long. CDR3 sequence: CGAFSPGIGDGGGYTF. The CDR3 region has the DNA TGCGGTGCTTTTTCCCCCGGGATAGGGGATGGAGGAGGCTACACCTTC.

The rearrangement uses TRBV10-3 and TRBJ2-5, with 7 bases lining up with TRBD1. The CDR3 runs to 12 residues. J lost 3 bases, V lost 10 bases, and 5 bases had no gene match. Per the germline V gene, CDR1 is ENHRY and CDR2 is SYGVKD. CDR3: CATGDSKETQYF. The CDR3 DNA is TGTGCCACCGGGGACAGCAAAGAGACCCAGTACTTC.

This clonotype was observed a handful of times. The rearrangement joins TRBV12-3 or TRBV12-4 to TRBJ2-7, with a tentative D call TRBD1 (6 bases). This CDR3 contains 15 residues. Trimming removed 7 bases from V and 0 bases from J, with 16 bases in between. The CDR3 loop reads CASTLTGLTSYEQYF. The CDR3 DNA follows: TGTGCCAGCACCCTCACAGGGTTAACCTCCTACGAGCAGTACTTC.

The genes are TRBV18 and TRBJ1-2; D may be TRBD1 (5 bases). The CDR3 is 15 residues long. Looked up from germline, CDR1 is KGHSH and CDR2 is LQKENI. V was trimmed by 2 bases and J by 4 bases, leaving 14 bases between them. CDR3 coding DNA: TGTGCCAGCTCACCAGGGGCCGCACCTATCTATGGCTACACCTTC. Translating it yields CASSPGAAPIYGYTF.

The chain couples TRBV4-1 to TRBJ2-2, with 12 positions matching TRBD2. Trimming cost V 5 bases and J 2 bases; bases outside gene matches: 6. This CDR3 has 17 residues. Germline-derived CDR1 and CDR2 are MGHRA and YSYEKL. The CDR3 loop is CASSWTSGATNTGELFF. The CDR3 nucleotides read TGCGCCAGCAGCTGGACTAGCGGGGCGACCAACACCGGGGAGCTGTTTTTT.

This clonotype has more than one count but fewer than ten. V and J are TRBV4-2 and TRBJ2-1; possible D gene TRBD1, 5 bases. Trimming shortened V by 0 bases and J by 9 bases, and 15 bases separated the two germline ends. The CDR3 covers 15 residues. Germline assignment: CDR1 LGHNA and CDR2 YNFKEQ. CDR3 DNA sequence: TGTGCCAGCAGCCAAGAGCCCGTACAGGTTACTGAGCAGTTCTTC. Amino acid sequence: CASSQEPVQVTEQFF.

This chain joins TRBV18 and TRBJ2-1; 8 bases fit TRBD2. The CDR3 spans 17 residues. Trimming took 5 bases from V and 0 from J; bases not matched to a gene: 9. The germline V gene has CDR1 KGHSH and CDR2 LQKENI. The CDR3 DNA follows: TGTGCCAGCTCAAGGCGGGGGGTCGAGAGCTCCTACAATGAGCAGTTCTTC. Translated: CASSRRGVESSYNEQFF.

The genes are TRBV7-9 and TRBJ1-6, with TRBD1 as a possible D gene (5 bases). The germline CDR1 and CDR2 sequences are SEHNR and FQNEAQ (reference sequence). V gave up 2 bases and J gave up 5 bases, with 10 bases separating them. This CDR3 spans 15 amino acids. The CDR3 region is CASSLQQDNNSPLHF. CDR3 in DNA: TGTGCCAGCAGCTTACAACAGGATAATAATTCACCCCTCCACTTT.